This TCR beta chain was sequenced for a study of CD8 T cells in Susac syndrome. The CDR3 extends over 16 amino acids. The V and J ends lost 2 bases and 0 bases, in that order; junction bases with no gene match: 4. The germline gives CDR1 SGHRS, CDR2 YFSETQ. RNA, at about 0.45 to 1 ug, was reverse transcribed with random hexamers. Across 54 Vbeta and 13 Jbeta, TCR beta CDR3 was amplified with immunoSEQ multiplex PCR. MiXCR, applied by TCRdb to the immunoSEQ multiplex PCR reads, yields one record per CDR3 protein. Of about 130,000 distinct CDR3 sequences detected, 90% to 95% appear once; the ten largest clones hold over 0.1%.

The chain carries TRBV5-1 and TRBJ2-4; 8 nucleotides align to TRBD1. Sequences were obtained from CD4+ T cells from PBMCs. This clonotype was obtained from a human donor in good health. In DNA, the CDR3 is TGCGCCAGCAGCTTCGACAGGGGACTAGCCAAAAACATTCAGTACTTC. It encodes CASSFDRGLAKNIQYF.